The clone carrying this T cell receptor beta chain was recorded only once. Its antigen is unidentified. The CDR3 has 11 residues. Deletions cut 0 bases from V and 9 bases from J, with 3 bases between. Germline CDR1 and CDR2: SGHVS and FQNEAQ. The data were taken from a study of cytomegalovirus exposure and HLA in healthy donors. Study-level points and caveats: It emerged from a later analysis that several of the most significant clusters appeared to be linked to common viral pathogens.

Amplification used 60 Vbeta primers and 13 Jbeta primers. Clones were sequenced by immunoSEQ multiplex PCR, and TCRdb holds only the in-frame ones, with some missing. Among 90,000 to 100,000 clones listed, roughly 80% were seen once. The V and J genes are TRBV7-8 and TRBJ2-1; D is unclear. The clonotype was recovered from a man aged 35-49 years in good health and CMV-seropositive. The sequenced material came from PBMCs. CDR3 loop: CASSLAAEQFF. The CDR3, as DNA: TGTGCCAGCAGCTTAGCGGCTGAGCAGTTCTTC.